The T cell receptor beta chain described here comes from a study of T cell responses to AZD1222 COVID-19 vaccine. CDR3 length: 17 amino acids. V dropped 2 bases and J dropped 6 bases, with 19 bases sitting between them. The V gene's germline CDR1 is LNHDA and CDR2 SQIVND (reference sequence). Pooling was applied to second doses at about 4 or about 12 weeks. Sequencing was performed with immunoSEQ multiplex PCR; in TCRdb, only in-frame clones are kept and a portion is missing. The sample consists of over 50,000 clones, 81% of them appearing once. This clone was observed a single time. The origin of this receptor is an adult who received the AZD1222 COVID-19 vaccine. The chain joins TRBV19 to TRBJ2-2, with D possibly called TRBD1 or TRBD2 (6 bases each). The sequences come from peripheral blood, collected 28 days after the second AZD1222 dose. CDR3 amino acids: CASSISSRGPDAGELFF. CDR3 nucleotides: TGTGCCAGTAGTATAAGCTCACGGGGGCCCGACGCCGGGGAGCTGTTTTTT.